This TCR beta chain was sequenced for a study of control samples from healthy donors and cancer patients. Sequencing was performed with immunoSEQ multiplex PCR; in TCRdb, only in-frame clones are kept and a portion is missing. The profile shows 150,000 or so clones, over 85% of them singletons. The CDR3 loop spans 12 amino acids. Germline CDR1 reads LNHDA; CDR2 reads SQIVND (reference sequence). V shed 5 bases, J shed 9 bases, and the junction held 3 bases outside the gene matches. The sequenced sample consisted of blood. The receptor was derived from a man between 35 and 55 years old in good health. This chain connects TRBV19 to TRBJ2-1; 8 nucleotides align to TRBD1. CDR3 coding DNA: TGTGCCAGTAGTTCGACAGGGGTTGAGCAGTTCTTC. It encodes CASSSTGVEQFF.